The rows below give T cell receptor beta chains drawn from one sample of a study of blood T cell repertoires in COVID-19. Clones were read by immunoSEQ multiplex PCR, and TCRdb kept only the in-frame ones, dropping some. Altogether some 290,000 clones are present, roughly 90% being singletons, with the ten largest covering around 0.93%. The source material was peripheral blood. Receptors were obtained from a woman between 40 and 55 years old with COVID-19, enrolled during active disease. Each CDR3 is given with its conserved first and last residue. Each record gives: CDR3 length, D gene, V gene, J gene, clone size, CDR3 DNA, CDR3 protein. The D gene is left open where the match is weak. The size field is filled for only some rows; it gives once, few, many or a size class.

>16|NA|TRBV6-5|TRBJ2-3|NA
TGTGCCAGCAGTTACGGGGCGGCCCCTAGCACAGATACGCAGTATTTT
CASSYGAAPSTDTQYF
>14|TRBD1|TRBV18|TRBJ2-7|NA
TGTGCCAGCTCACCGGACAGGGGTGACTACGAGCAGTACTTC
CASSPDRGDYEQYF
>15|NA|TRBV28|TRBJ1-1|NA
TGTGCCAGCAGTTTATGGGGGGCTGGTGGCACTGAAGCTTTCTTT
CASSLWGAGGTEAFF
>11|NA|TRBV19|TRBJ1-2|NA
TGTGCCCTACGAGGAAACCATGGCTACACCTTC
CALRGNHGYTF
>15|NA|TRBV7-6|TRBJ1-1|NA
TGTGCCAGCAGCTTAGCGGGGGGTCCGAACACTGAAGCTTTCTTT
CASSLAGGPNTEAFF
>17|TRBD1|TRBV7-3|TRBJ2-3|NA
TGTGCCAGCAGCCTAGAAGGGACAGCGAGATTCACAGATACGCAGTATTTT
CASSLEGTARFTDTQYF
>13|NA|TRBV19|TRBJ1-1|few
TGTGCCAGTAGTATACAACAGGGTACTGAAGCTTTCTTT
CASSIQQGTEAFF
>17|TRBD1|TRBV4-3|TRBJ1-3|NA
TGCGCCAGCAGCCGCGAGACAGGGATCATCTCTGGAAACACCATATATTTT
CASSRETGIISGNTIYF
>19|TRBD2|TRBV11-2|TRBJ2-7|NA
TGTGCCAGCAAATTTACTAGCGGGGGGGGTTGGATAAGCTCCTACGAGCAGTACTTC
CASKFTSGGGWISSYEQYF
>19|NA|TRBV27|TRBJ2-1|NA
TGTGCCAGCAGTTCGAGCGGGCCAATAATAAAATACTCCTACAATGAGCAGTTCTTC
CASSSSGPIIKYSYNEQFF
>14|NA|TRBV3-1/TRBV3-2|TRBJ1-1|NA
TGTGCCAGCAGCCAAGCACACTATAACACTGAAGCTTTCTTT
CASSQAHYNTEAFF
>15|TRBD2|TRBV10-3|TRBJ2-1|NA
TGTGCCATCAGCGCTCCCGGGACTAGCAGAGATGAGCAGTTCTTC
CAISAPGTSRDEQFF
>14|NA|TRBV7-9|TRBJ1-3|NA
TGTGCCAGCAGGGGTGGGAGCTCTGGAAACACCATATATTTT
CASRGGSSGNTIYF
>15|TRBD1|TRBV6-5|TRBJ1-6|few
TGTGCCAGCAGTTTGGGACAGGTTCGGCATTCACCCCTCCACTTT
CASSLGQVRHSPLHF
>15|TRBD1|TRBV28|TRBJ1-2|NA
TGTGCCAGCAGTCCCGGGACAGGGAGAAACTATGGCTACACCTTC
CASSPGTGRNYGYTF
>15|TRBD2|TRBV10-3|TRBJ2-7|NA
TGTGCCATCAGTGGAGCTAGCGGGCGCCCCTACGAGCAGTACTTC
CAISGASGRPYEQYF
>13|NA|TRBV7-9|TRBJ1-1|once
TGTGCCAGCAGCCCCTACTCCACCCCTGAAGCTTTCTTT
CASSPYSTPEAFF
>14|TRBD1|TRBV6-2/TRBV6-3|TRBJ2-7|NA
TGTGCCAGCAGTATACCGGGACAGGGTACCGAGCAGTACTTC
CASSIPGQGTEQYF
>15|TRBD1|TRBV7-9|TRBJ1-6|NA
TGTGCCAGCAGCTCCCCCACAGGGGGTAATTCACCCCTCCACTTT
CASSSPTGGNSPLHF
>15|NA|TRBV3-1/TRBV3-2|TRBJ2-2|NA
TGTGCCAGCAGCCAAGATTTTGTAGTGAGCGGGGAGCTGTTTTTT
CASSQDFVVSGELFF
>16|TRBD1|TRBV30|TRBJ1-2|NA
TGTGCCTGGAGTGTACGACTAGGGACAGGGCCTTATGGCTACACCTTC
CAWSVRLGTGPYGYTF
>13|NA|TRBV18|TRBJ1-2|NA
TGTGCCAGCTCCCTGGGCGGGTACTATGGCTACACCTTC
CASSLGGYYGYTF
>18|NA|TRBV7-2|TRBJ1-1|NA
TGTGCCAGCAGCGCCCGCCTTATGGGGGCTCGGTGGGACACTGAAGCTTTCTTT
CASSARLMGARWDTEAFF
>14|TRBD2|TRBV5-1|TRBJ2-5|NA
TGCGCCAGCAGCTTCGGGACTAGCCAAGAGACCCAGTACTTC
CASSFGTSQETQYF
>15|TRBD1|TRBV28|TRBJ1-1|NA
TGTGCCACCCGATCGGAGGGGGCAAAGAACACTGAAGCTTTCTTT
CATRSEGAKNTEAFF
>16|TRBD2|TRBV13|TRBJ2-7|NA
TGTGCCAGCAGCCTCTCCGGACTAGCGGGGACCTACGAGCAGTACTTC
CASSLSGLAGTYEQYF
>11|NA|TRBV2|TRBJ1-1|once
TGTGCCAGCGTCGTGAACACTGAAGCTTTCTTT
CASVVNTEAFF
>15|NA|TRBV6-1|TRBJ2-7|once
TGTGCCAGCAGTGAAAGTATTGGGAGTGCACACGAGCAGTACTTC
CASSESIGSAHEQYF
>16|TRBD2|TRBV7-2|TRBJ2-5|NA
TGTGCCAGCAGCCCCTTCTGGGGGGGGATACAAGAGACCCAGTACTTC
CASSPFWGGIQETQYF
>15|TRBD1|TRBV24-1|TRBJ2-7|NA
TGTGCCACCAGTGATTCGGGACAGGGGGCGGACGAGCAGTACTTC
CATSDSGQGADEQYF
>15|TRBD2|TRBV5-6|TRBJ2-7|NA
TGTGCCAGCAGCGGACTAGCGGGAGGGCGGTACGAGCAGTACTTC
CASSGLAGGRYEQYF
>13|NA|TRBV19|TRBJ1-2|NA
TGTGCCAGTAGTATCCGGGGAGTAGATGGCTACACCTTC
CASSIRGVDGYTF
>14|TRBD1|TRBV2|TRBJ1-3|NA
TGTGCCAGCATCCGGGACAGGCCTGGAAACACCATATATTTT
CASIRDRPGNTIYF
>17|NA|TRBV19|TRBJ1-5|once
TGTGCCAGTAGTATAGTGGGTGCTAGGGTCGGGGAACAGCCCCAGCATTTT
CASSIVGARVGEQPQHF
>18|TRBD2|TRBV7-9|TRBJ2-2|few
TGTGCCAGCAGCTCGACTCTTGGTAGCGGGAATTTCGCCGGGGAGCTGTTTTTT
CASSSTLGSGNFAGELFF
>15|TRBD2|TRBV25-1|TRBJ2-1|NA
TGTGCCAGCAGTTGGACTAGCGGGGTTTCGGGTGAGCAGTTCTTC
CASSWTSGVSGEQFF
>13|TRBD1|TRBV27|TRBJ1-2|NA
TGTGCCAGCAGAACAGGGGGTTGGTATGGCTACACCTTC
CASRTGGWYGYTF
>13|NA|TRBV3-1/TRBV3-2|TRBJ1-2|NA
TGTGCCAGCAGCCAAGACGGATGGAGAGGCTACACCTTC
CASSQDGWRGYTF
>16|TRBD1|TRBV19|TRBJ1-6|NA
TGTGCCAGTAGGGATCCCGGACAGGGCTATAATTCACCCCTCCACTTT
CASRDPGQGYNSPLHF
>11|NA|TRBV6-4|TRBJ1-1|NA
TGTGCCAGCAGAATGGGGCGTGAAGCTTTCTTT
CASRMGREAFF
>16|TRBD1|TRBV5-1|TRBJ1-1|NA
TGCGCCAGCAGCTCCTTTCCTCTGACAGGGGGAACTGAAGCTTTCTTT
CASSSFPLTGGTEAFF